This TCR beta chain was identified in a study of blood T cell repertoires in COVID-19. Profiled with immunoSEQ multiplex PCR; TCRdb holds only in-frame clones, not every one. The sample consists of 200,000 to 250,000 clones, 82% of them appearing once. With V trimmed by 5 bases and J by 2 bases, 4 bases remained unmatched. Germline V gives CDR1 MRHNA, CDR2 SNTAGT. There are 16 residues in the CDR3. The source of this sequence is a woman of 80 years or more with active or convalescent COVID-19. Sequencing used peripheral blood. The chain uses TRBV6-4 and TRBJ2-6, with 9 bases aligning to TRBD1. In nucleotides, the CDR3 is TGTGCCAGCAGTCCCGGGACAGGGACTGGGGCCAACGTCCTGACTTTC. As protein: CASSPGTGTGANVLTF.